These 23 T cell receptor beta chains share one sample of origin, sequenced in a study of cytomegalovirus exposure and HLA in healthy donors. Both 60 Vbeta primers and 13 Jbeta primers went into the PCR. Clones were read by immunoSEQ multiplex PCR, and TCRdb kept only the in-frame ones, dropping some. The sample consists of 90,000 to 140,000 clones, 75% to 85% of them appearing once. Sequencing input: PBMCs. The receptors were gathered from a man between 18 and 35 years old in good health and CMV-seronegative.

The chain uses TRBV28 and TRBJ1-5, with D tentatively TRBD1 (6 bases). Trimming stripped 8 bases from V and 3 bases from J, with 11 bases between. The CDR3 is 13 residues long. Germline CDR1 and CDR2: MDHEN and SYDVKM. CDR3 loop: CASVWDTNQPQHF. CDR3 bases: TGTGCCAGCGTCTGGGACACCAATCAGCCCCAGCATTTT.

V and J are TRBV6-5 and TRBJ2-7; tentative D call: TRBD1 (6 bases). The V end was cut by 10 bases, the J end by 2 bases, with 15 bases between. Germline V CDR1 and CDR2: MNHEY, SVGAGI. This CDR3 has 13 amino acids. CDR3 amino acids: CATYHRVTYEQYF. The DNA of the CDR3 is TGTGCCACCTACCACAGGGTTACCTACGAGCAGTACTTC.

This clone was counted between two and nine times. The rearrangement joins TRBV6-5 to TRBJ1-2, with D possibly being TRBD1 (6 bases). This CDR3 spans 14 amino acids. Trimming took 2 bases from V and 6 from J, leaving 13 bases between them. Germline V lookup: CDR1 MNHEY, CDR2 SVGAGI. In nucleotides, the CDR3 is TGTGCCAGCAGTTACGGTGCAGGGGTGAATGGCTACACCTTC. This gives the protein CASSYGAGVNGYTF.

J is TRBJ2-2 and V is TRBV28; tentative D call: TRBD1 (5 bases). V was shortened by 1 base and J by 6 bases, with 9 bases between the two germline ends. The germline V gene encodes CDR1 MDHEN and CDR2 SYDVKM. This CDR3 contains 14 residues. This CDR3 reads CASSLFGAAGELFF. The CDR3 coding sequence is TGTGCCAGCAGTTTATTTGGGGCCGCCGGGGAGCTGTTTTTT.

The chain uses TRBV5-1 and TRBJ2-1; D is unresolved. The CDR3 runs 11 residues. The V gene lost 0 bases and the J gene lost 9 bases, with 4 bases spanning the gap. Per germline, CDR1 SGHRS and CDR2 YFSETQ. The CDR3 bases are TGCGCCAGCAGCTTGGGAGGTGAGCAGTTCTTC. Translation: CASSLGGEQFF.

This clone was detected a few times. V gene TRBV28 combines with J gene TRBJ2-1; 9 nucleotides line up with TRBD1. The CDR3 runs 15 residues. Trimming removed 5 bases from V and 9 bases from J; junction bases left unmatched: 11. Germline V lookup: CDR1 MDHEN, CDR2 SYDVKM. The CDR3 sequence: CASSNGQGRFGEQFF. The CDR3 region has the DNA TGTGCCAGCAGTAACGGACAGGGGAGGTTCGGTGAGCAGTTCTTC.

The chain employs TRBV4-1 and TRBJ2-3, with 9 bases aligning to TRBD2. The CDR3 totals 18 residues. Germline V lookup: CDR1 MGHRA, CDR2 YSYEKL. Trimming cost V 1 base and J 0 bases; bases outside gene matches: 8. The CDR3 nucleotides are TGCGCCAGCAGCCAAGGAAAGGGGAGCGGGAGGAGCACAGATACGCAGTATTTT. Protein sequence: CASSQGKGSGRSTDTQYF.

This clone was detected only once. The V and J genes are TRBV18 and TRBJ2-5, with 7 bases matching TRBD1. The J call is uncertain, as TRBJ2-7 better fits the DNA end. Germline loops: CDR1 KGHSH, CDR2 LQKENI. This CDR3 contains 15 residues. This chain's CDR3 is CASSPGAGRGYEQYF. The CDR3 DNA reads as TGTGCCAGCTCACCAGGTGCTGGCAGGGGGTACGAGCAGTACTTC.

The rearrangement joins TRBV5-6 to TRBJ2-1, with 9 bases fitting TRBD1. This CDR3 spans 16 amino acids. The ends lost 2 bases at V and 4 bases at J; junction bases unmatched: 7. CDR1 and CDR2 from the germline V gene are SGHDT and YYEEEE. CDR3 sequence (DNA): TGTGCCAGCAGCTTATCCGGGACAGGGAAGTACAATGAGCAGTTCTTC. Its protein is CASSLSGTGKYNEQFF.

V gene TRBV9 combines with J gene TRBJ2-2; maybe TRBD2 (6 bases). Germline CDR1 and CDR2: SGDLS and YYNGEE. The CDR3 extends over 14 amino acids. The ends were cut back, 3 bases at V and 6 bases at J, with 12 bases in the middle. DNA for the CDR3: TGTGCCAGCAGCGCGGAGGGACTCCCCGGGGAGCTGTTTTTT. This translates into CASSAEGLPGELFF. Supplemented by reference TRBV9 and TRBJ2-2, the full variable domain reads DSGVTQTPKHLITATGQRVTLRCSPRSGDLSVYWYQQSLDQGLQFLIQYYNGEERAKGNILERFSAQQFPDLHSELNLSSLELGDSALYFCASSAEGLPGELFFGEGSRLTVL.

The V gene is TRBV19, the J gene TRBJ2-7, with 12 bases lining up with TRBD1. V lost 5 bases to trimming and J lost 1 base; unmatched junction nucleotides: 6. Germline lookup yields CDR1 LNHDA and CDR2 SQIVND (reference sequence). This CDR3 has 16 amino acids. CDR3: CASSPSGQGASYEQYF. CDR3 DNA: TGTGCCAGTAGTCCCTCGGGACAGGGGGCTTCCTACGAGCAGTACTTC.

The chain uses TRBV29-1 and TRBJ1-1; no reliable D call. This CDR3 is built from 14 residues. CDR1 and CDR2 from the germline V gene are SQVTM and ANQGSEA. Trimming removed 7 bases at V and 3 bases at J, with 18 bases between. Written as DNA, the CDR3 is TGCAGCGGGAGCACGGGGAGAGGGTACACTGAAGCTTTCTTT. Encoded protein: CSGSTGRGYTEAFF. Together with reference TRBV29-1 and TRBJ1-1, the CDR3 gives the full variable domain: SAVISQKPSRDICQRGTSLTIQCQVDSQVTMMFWYRQQPGQSLTLIATANQGSEATYESGFVIDKFPISRPNLTFSTLTVSNMSPEDSSIYLCSGSTGRGYTEAFFGQGTRLTVV.

This chain connects TRBV5-1 to TRBJ2-7; 10 bases fit TRBD1. Unmatched junction bases numbered 10, after V lost 0 bases and J lost 7 bases. CDR1 is SGHRS and CDR2 is YFSETQ in the germline V gene. CDR3 length: 16 residues. CDR3 residues: CASSLDPGTGVREQYF. The CDR3 DNA is TGCGCCAGCAGCTTGGATCCTGGGACAGGGGTTAGAGAGCAGTACTTC.

This clone was recorded only once. The J gene is TRBJ2-1, the V gene TRBV28; the D gene is possibly TRBD2 (6 bases). Germline V lookup: CDR1 MDHEN, CDR2 SYDVKM. The CDR3 is made up of 15 amino acids. V lost 2 bases, J lost 0 bases, and 8 bases lay in between. The CDR3 coding sequence is TGTGCCAGCAGTTTAATGGGACTCTCCTACAATGAGCAGTTCTTC. It encodes CASSLMGLSYNEQFF.

The chain couples TRBV6-5 to TRBJ2-7; 8 bases are a match to TRBD2. The CDR3 length is 16 residues. Germline CDR1 reads MNHEY; CDR2 reads SVGAGI. V lost 2 bases, J lost 1 base, and 7 bases stayed unmatched. CDR3 loop: CASSYTSGRDSYEQYF. The DNA for the CDR3 is TGTGCCAGCAGTTACACTAGCGGTAGGGATTCCTACGAGCAGTACTTC.

The table lists this clone with a count of one. The chain uses TRBV5-1 and TRBJ1-2; no firm D call. V gave up 2 bases and J gave up 7 bases, with 12 bases separating them. Germline CDR1 SGHRS, CDR2 YFSETQ. The CDR3 spans 13 residues. The CDR3 DNA follows: TGCGCCAGCAGCTTCGGAGCCGATGTTGGCTACACCTTC. It codes for CASSFGADVGYTF.

This chain uses TRBV12-5 with TRBJ1-5; 9 positions agree with TRBD1. The ends lost 4 bases at V and 4 bases at J; junction bases unmatched: 17. The CDR3 has 19 residues. The germline V gene has CDR1 LGHNT and CDR2 FRNRAP. The CDR3: CASGWLSPGQGIGNQPQHF. The CDR3 coding sequence is TGTGCTAGTGGTTGGTTATCACCGGGACAGGGCATTGGAAATCAGCCCCAGCATTTT.

This chain connects TRBV5-6 to TRBJ2-5; the match to TRBD1 covers 9 bases. CDR3 size: 16 residues. J was trimmed by 5 bases and V by 4 bases; bases with no gene match: 12. The V gene's germline CDR1 is SGHDT and CDR2 YYEEEE. CDR3 sequence reads: CASSPFKRDREETQYF. DNA for the CDR3: TGTGCCAGCAGCCCCTTTAAGCGGGACAGGGAGGAGACCCAGTACTTC.

The chain is built from TRBV25-1 and TRBJ2-2; possibly TRBD2 for D (5 bases). From germline, CDR1 is MGHDK and CDR2 SYGVNS. Trimming took off 7 bases at V and 3 bases at J, with 9 bases between the two ends. The CDR3 consists of 13 residues. The CDR3 region is CASNRDYTGELFF. CDR3 bases: TGTGCCAGCAACCGGGATTACACCGGGGAGCTGTTTTTT.

V and J are TRBV11-3 and TRBJ2-1, with 7 bases matching TRBD2. This CDR3 comprises 17 residues. Germline V gives CDR1 SGHNT, CDR2 YENEEA. V lost 5 bases, J lost 5 bases, and 15 bases stayed unmatched. The CDR3 region is CASSPTDRAGPNNEQFF. CDR3 nucleotide sequence: TGTGCCAGCAGCCCAACGGATCGAGCGGGACCCAACAATGAGCAGTTCTTC.

This rearrangement joins TRBV25-1 to TRBJ2-7, with 15 bases lining up with TRBD2. J lost 9 bases, V lost 3 bases, and 12 bases had no gene match. Germline V CDR1 and CDR2: MGHDK, SYGVNS. The CDR3 loop spans 17 amino acids. The CDR3 spells CASSDYRTSGRVGVQYF. The CDR3 nucleotides are TGTGCCAGCAGTGACTACCGGACTAGCGGGAGGGTTGGCGTGCAGTACTTC.

The rearrangement uses TRBV14 and TRBJ2-5; the match to TRBD2 covers 7 bases. Germline V gene data show CDR1 as SGHDN and CDR2 as FVKESK. There are 16 residues in the CDR3. V shed 0 bases and J 0 bases; nucleotides not matched to a gene: 4. CDR3 DNA sequence: TGTGCCAGCAGCCAAGACAGCGGGGCGTACCAAGAGACCCAGTACTTC. Protein: CASSQDSGAYQETQYF.

V and J are TRBV30 and TRBJ1-5, with D uncertain. CDR1 is GTSNPN and CDR2 is SVGIG in the germline V gene (reference sequence). V was trimmed by 0 bases and J by 9 bases, leaving 12 bases between them. The CDR3 contains 13 residues. The CDR3 reads CAWSVGEVRPQHF. CDR3 DNA: TGTGCCTGGAGTGTTGGTGAGGTCCGGCCCCAGCATTTT. The full variable domain, in which reference TRBV30 and TRBJ1-5 provide the parts outside the CDR3, is SQTIHQWPATLVQPVGSPLSLECTVEGTSNPNLYWYRQAAGRGLQLLFYSVGIGQISSEVPQNLSASRPQDRQFILSSKKLLLSDSGFYLCAWSVGEVRPQHFGDGTRLSIL.